This T cell receptor beta chain is from a study of cytomegalovirus exposure and HLA in healthy donors. Here immunoSEQ multiplex PCR was the method, and the copy in TCRdb shows in-frame clones only, minus some. The top ten clones hold less than 1.2% of a sample with approximately 260,000 clones, approximately 86% of them seen once. Study-level results: Among the CMV-associated chains, three were confirmed in vitro as specific for CMV antigens. Despite most TCR sequences being rare, some public TCRs occurred in many donors. The study labeled about 160 TCR beta chains cytomegalovirus-associated.

The study drew the donors from its approximately 110-subject validation cohort, separate from the roughly 700-subject first cohort. Details on this clone: The antigen remains unidentified.

The CDR3 totals 13 residues. Trimming left V 1 base short and J 16 bases short, with 16 bases between. The germline V gene encodes CDR1 MGHRA and CDR2 YSYEKL. The rearrangement uses TRBV4-1 and TRBJ1-4; no clear D. This TCR came from a woman between 18 and 29 years old in good health and CMV-seronegative. Sequencing was carried out using PBMCs. Here the CDR3 DNA reads TGCGCCAGCAGCCAAGCGGGTCTACCAGAGGCGTTTTTT. Translation: CASSQAGLPEAFF.